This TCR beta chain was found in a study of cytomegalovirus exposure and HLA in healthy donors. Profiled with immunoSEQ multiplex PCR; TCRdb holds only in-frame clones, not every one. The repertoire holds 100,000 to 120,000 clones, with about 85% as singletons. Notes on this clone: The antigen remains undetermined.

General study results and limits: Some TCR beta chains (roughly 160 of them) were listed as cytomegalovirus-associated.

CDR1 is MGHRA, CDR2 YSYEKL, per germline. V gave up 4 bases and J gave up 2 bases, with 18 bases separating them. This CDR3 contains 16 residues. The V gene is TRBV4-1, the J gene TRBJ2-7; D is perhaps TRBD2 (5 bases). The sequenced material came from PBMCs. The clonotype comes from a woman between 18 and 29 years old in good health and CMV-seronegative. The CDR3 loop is CASSPHGRTGTYEQYF. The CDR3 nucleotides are TGCGCCAGCAGCCCCCACGGTCGGACTGGCACCTACGAGCAGTACTTC.